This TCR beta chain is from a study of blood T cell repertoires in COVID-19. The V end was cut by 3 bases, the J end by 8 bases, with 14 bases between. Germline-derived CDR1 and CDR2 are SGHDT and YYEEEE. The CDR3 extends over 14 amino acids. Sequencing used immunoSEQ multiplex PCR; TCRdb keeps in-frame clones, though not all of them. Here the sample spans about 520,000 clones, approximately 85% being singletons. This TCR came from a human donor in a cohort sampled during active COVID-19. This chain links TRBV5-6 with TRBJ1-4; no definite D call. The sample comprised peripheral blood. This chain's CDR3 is CASSSGEFSEKLFF. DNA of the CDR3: TGTGCCAGCAGCTCCGGGGAGTTTAGCGAAAAACTGTTTTTT. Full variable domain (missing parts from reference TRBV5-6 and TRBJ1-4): DAGVTQSPTHLIKTRGQQVTLRCSPKSGHDTVSWYQQALGQGPQFIFQYYEEEERQRGNFPDRFSGHQFPNYSSELNVNALLLGDSALYLCASSSGEFSEKLFFGSGTQLSVL.